The 24 T cell receptor beta chains reported below all come from one sample, sequenced in a study of beta chain features in type 1 diabetes. Expressed TCRB transcripts were sequenced, since all the RNA that had been isolated was reverse transcribed. TCRdb's table, derived via immunoSEQ multiplex PCR, lists solely in-frame clones and lacks some. The table lists 150,000 to 180,000 clones, approximately 8.1% of them singletons. Input material: central memory CD4+ T cells from blood. All receptors derive from a man aged 18 to 35 in good health.

J is TRBJ1-4 and V is TRBV5-4; TRBD1 matches 7 bases. The CDR3 runs to 14 residues. Germline CDR1 is SGHNT and CDR2 is YYREEE (reference sequence). V dropped 5 bases and J dropped 7; count of bases not matched to a gene: 8. CDR3 loop: CASSRGGQGEKLFF. CDR3 bases: TGTGCCAGCAGTCGAGGGGGCCAGGGTGAAAAACTGTTTTTT.

The chain employs TRBV9 and TRBJ2-3; 10 positions agree with TRBD2. V trimming: 4 bases; J trimming: 5 bases; junction bases outside the gene matches: 10. The CDR3 runs 16 residues. Germline CDR1 and CDR2: SGDLS and YYNGEE. The CDR3 here is CASSLRTSGSGDTQYF. As DNA, the CDR3 is TGTGCCAGCAGCCTACGGACTAGCGGATCGGGAGATACGCAGTATTTT.

V usage is TRBV11-2 and J usage is TRBJ2-5; D may be TRBD2 (7 bases). Germline V gene sequence: CDR1 SGHAT, CDR2 FQNNGV. The CDR3 has 15 amino acids. V lost 5 bases and J lost 5, with 18 bases in between. DNA of the CDR3: TGTGCCAGCAGCCGTAGGGGGGGATCTGGGGAGACCCAGTACTTC. Translating gives CASSRRGGSGETQYF. The full variable domain, its missing parts supplied by reference TRBV11-2 and TRBJ2-5, is EAGVAQSPRYKIIEKRQSVAFWCNPISGHATLYWYQQILGQGPKLLIQFQNNGVVDDSQLPKDRFSAERLKGVDSTLKIQPAKLEDSAVYLCASSRRGGSGETQYFGPGTRLLVL.

The rearrangement uses TRBV30 and TRBJ2-7, with a tentative D call TRBD1 (6 bases). Germline V gives CDR1 GTSNPN, CDR2 SVGIG (reference sequence). V lost 7 bases and J lost 7, with 20 bases in between. The CDR3 totals 13 residues. The CDR3 DNA is TGTGCCTCAAATCCTACAGGGCTGGGGGAGCAGTACTTC. Residues: CASNPTGLGEQYF.

The chain employs TRBV7-8 and TRBJ2-7, with a tentative D call TRBD2 (7 bases). CDR1 and CDR2 (germline): SGHVS, FQNEAQ. V was clipped by 5 bases and J by 3 bases, with 17 bases between them. The CDR3 extends over 15 amino acids. Here the CDR3 DNA reads TGTGCCAGCAGCCTCGATGGGGGGGGCAGCTACGAGCAGTACTTC. This encodes CASSLDGGGSYEQYF. Variable domain in full (rest from reference TRBV7-8 and TRBJ2-7): GAGVSQSPRYKVAKRGQDVALRCDPISGHVSLFWYQQALGQGPEFLTYFQNEAQLDKSGLPSDRFFAERPEGSVSTLKIQRTQQEDSAVYLCASSLDGGGSYEQYFGPGTRLTVT.

In its sample, this clone was seen a few times. J is TRBJ2-5 and V is TRBV27, with 13 nucleotides matching TRBD2. V lost 4 bases, J lost 5 bases, and 7 bases stayed unmatched. The CDR3 runs to 16 residues. CDR1 is MNHEY and CDR2 is SMNVEV in the germline V gene (reference sequence). CDR3 sequence: CASSSATSGRSETQYF. The CDR3 DNA follows: TGTGCCAGCAGTTCCGCGACTAGCGGGAGGTCGGAGACCCAGTACTTC.

This rearrangement joins TRBV29-1 to TRBJ1-3; possibly TRBD1 for D (5 bases). The CDR3 is 15 residues long. Trimming pared 6 bases from V and 3 bases from J, leaving 18 bases between. Germline assignment: CDR1 SQVTM and CDR2 ANQGSEA. The CDR3 nucleotides read TGCAGCGTGGCCTGGGGGAGGGGAGGTGGAAACACCATATATTTT. Translation: CSVAWGRGGGNTIYF.

The CDR3 region is CASSILPSGGQETQYF. CDR3 nucleotides: TGTGCCAGTAGTATTCTCCCTAGCGGAGGACAAGAGACCCAGTACTTC. The chain has TRBV19 and TRBJ2-5; 7 nucleotides line up with TRBD2. V trimming: 3 bases; J trimming: 2 bases; junction bases outside the gene matches: 9. The CDR3 is 16 residues long. The germline V gene encodes CDR1 LNHDA and CDR2 SQIVND (reference sequence).

This clone was seen only a few times. The chain recombines TRBV19 with TRBJ1-5, with D perhaps TRBD1 (6 bases). The V end was cut by 4 bases, the J end by 0 bases, with 16 bases between. Germline V gene sequence: CDR1 LNHDA, CDR2 SQIVND (reference sequence). CDR3 size: 17 residues. CDR3 sequence reads: CASSNRDTTYSNQPQHF. The CDR3 DNA reads as TGTGCCAGTAGTAACCGGGACACTACCTATAGCAATCAGCCCCAGCATTTT. Supplemented by reference TRBV19 and TRBJ1-5, the full variable domain reads DGGITQSPKYLFRKEGQNVTLSCEQNLNHDAMYWYRQDPGQGLRLIYYSQIVNDFQKGDIAEGYSVSREKKESFPLTVTSAQKNPTAFYLCASSNRDTTYSNQPQHFGDGTRLSIL.

This chain links TRBV11-2 with TRBJ1-1; TRBD1 is a possible D gene (5 bases). Trimming pared 5 bases from V and 3 bases from J, leaving 19 bases between. The CDR3 covers 16 residues. The V gene's germline CDR1 is SGHAT and CDR2 FQNNGV. DNA of the CDR3: TGTGCCAGCAGCCCACTAGGCGCTGGGGGGGACACTGAAGCTTTCTTT. This codes for CASSPLGAGGDTEAFF. Based on the CDR3 plus reference TRBV11-2 and TRBJ1-1, the full variable domain is EAGVAQSPRYKIIEKRQSVAFWCNPISGHATLYWYQQILGQGPKLLIQFQNNGVVDDSQLPKDRFSAERLKGVDSTLKIQPAKLEDSAVYLCASSPLGAGGDTEAFFGQGTRLTVV.

A note on this clone: The CDR3 does not close with the conserved phenylalanine or tryptophan, likely indicating a read error. The DNA is omitted, as the CDR3 cannot be located on it reliably, and the CDR3 follows TCRdb's listing. This chain joins TRBV29-1 and TRBJ1-2; whether TRBD1, the table's D call, matches the DNA was not checked. Germline lookup yields CDR1 SQVTM and CDR2 ANQGSEA. Termini included, the CDR3 measures 11 amino acids. The CDR3 reads CSVEMAGLFYI.

A few counts support this clone. This sequence joins TRBV7-2 and TRBJ2-5, with 8 bases that match TRBD2. Germline CDR1 SGHTA, CDR2 FQGNSA. The trim removed 5 bases at V and 5 bases at J, leaving 7 bases unmatched. The CDR3 length is 14 residues. In nucleotides, the CDR3 is TGTGCCAGCAGCCGACTAGCGTTACGGGAGACCCAGTACTTC. This codes for CASSRLALRETQYF. Combining the CDR3 with reference TRBV7-2 and TRBJ2-5 gives the whole variable domain GAGVSQSPSNKVTEKGKDVELRCDPISGHTALYWYRQSLGQGLEFLIYFQGNSAPDKSGLPSDRFSAERTGGSVSTLTIQRTQQEDSAVYLCASSRLALRETQYFGPGTRLLVL.

This clone was detected a few times. This sequence joins TRBV6-8 and TRBJ2-5, with TRBD2 identical over 7 bases. With 2 bases clipped from V and 2 bases from J, the junction kept 8 bases outside the gene matches. Germline-derived CDR1 and CDR2 are MNHGY and SAAAGT. The CDR3 covers 16 residues. CDR3: CASSYMSGTLQETQYF. The CDR3 nucleotides are TGTGCCAGCAGTTACATGAGCGGGACCCTTCAAGAGACCCAGTACTTC.

V usage is TRBV7-2 and J usage is TRBJ2-7, with a weak D call TRBD2 (5 bases). CDR1 SGHTA and CDR2 FQGNSA come from the germline V gene. This CDR3 contains 15 residues. Trimming left V 8 bases short and J 2 bases short, with 19 bases between. The CDR3 is CASGLESAGTYEQYF. The CDR3 nucleotides read TGTGCCAGCGGACTGGAGTCGGCAGGAACCTACGAGCAGTACTTC.

CDR3: CASSYRQGDTGELFF. The CDR3 bases are TGTGCCAGCAGTTATAGGCAGGGGGACACCGGGGAGCTGTTTTTT. V gene TRBV6-5 combines with J gene TRBJ2-2; 7 bases agree with TRBD1. The germline V gene encodes CDR1 MNHEY and CDR2 SVGAGI. The CDR3 spans 15 residues. The trim removed 3 bases at V and 3 bases at J, leaving 4 bases unmatched.

This clone was counted between two and nine times. The rearrangement links TRBV18 to TRBJ1-5; no clear D. The CDR3 is 16 residues long. Between the trimmed V and J ends, which lost 2 bases and 4 bases, there was a span of 15 bases. Germline assignment: CDR1 KGHSH and CDR2 LQKENI. Here the CDR3 DNA reads TGTGCCAGCTCACCAGCGGACCGGAGGGAAAATCAGCCCCAGCATTTT. Its translation: CASSPADRRENQPQHF.

This clone was picked up a small number of times. The V call is TRBV7-3, the J call TRBJ1-6; TRBD1 matches at 9 bases. The germline V gene encodes CDR1 SGHTA and CDR2 FQGTGA. There are 15 residues in the CDR3. The J segment lost 8 bases and the V segment lost 2 bases, leaving 4 bases of the junction unmatched. The CDR3 nucleotides are TGTGCCAGCAGCTTAGGTGGACAGGGGTATTCACCCCTCCACTTT. Its translation: CASSLGGQGYSPLHF.

The V gene is TRBV5-6, the J gene TRBJ1-6; 8 bases match TRBD1. V lost 4 bases and J lost 7; bases outside the gene matches: 7. This CDR3 is 15 amino acids long. Germline assignment: CDR1 SGHDT and CDR2 YYEEEE. Here the CDR3 DNA reads TGTGCCAGCAGCATGCTGACAGGGGAGAATTCACCCCTCCACTTT. As protein: CASSMLTGENSPLHF.

This clone was seen at least ten times. V usage is TRBV5-4 and J usage is TRBJ2-3; D might be TRBD2 (5 bases). The CDR3 contains 12 residues. Germline V gene sequence: CDR1 SGHNT, CDR2 YYREEE (reference sequence). Trimming stripped 0 bases from V and 8 bases from J, with 7 bases between. CDR3 sequence: CASSLVGVTQYF. In DNA, the CDR3 is TGTGCCAGCAGCTTGGTCGGGGTTACGCAGTATTTT.

The genes are TRBV6-5 and TRBJ2-7; D gene uncertain. The length of the CDR3 is 14 residues. In germline, CDR1 is MNHEY, CDR2 SVGAGI. V lost 0 bases to trimming and J lost 5 bases, with 11 bases between them. This CDR3 reads CASSYSTVQDEQYF. The CDR3 DNA reads TGTGCCAGCAGTTACTCGACGGTTCAGGACGAGCAGTACTTC.

This clone was counted ten times or more. This chain uses TRBV10-3 with TRBJ2-7; 9 bases map to TRBD2. CDR3 length: 16 amino acids. Trimming took 11 bases from V and 2 from J; bases not matched to a gene: 16. The germline CDR1 and CDR2 sequences are ENHRY and SYGVKD. The CDR3 DNA reads TGTGCCTGCGGGCGGACGACTAGCGGACAAACCTACGAGCAGTACTTC. The encoded protein is CACGRTTSGQTYEQYF.

This clone has a handful of counts. The chain recombines TRBV27 with TRBJ2-7; TRBD1 matches at 10 bases. The V and J ends lost 6 bases and 4 bases, in that order; junction bases with no gene match: 3. The CDR3 consists of 13 residues. The germline V gene encodes CDR1 MNHEY and CDR2 SMNVEV (reference sequence). CDR3 residues: CASRGTGVYEQYF. Here the CDR3 DNA reads TGTGCCAGCAGAGGGACAGGGGTATACGAGCAGTACTTC.

This clone came up many times. This sequence joins TRBV28 and TRBJ2-1; D gene unclear. V lost 8 bases to trimming and J lost 7 bases, with 15 bases between them. Germline CDR1 and CDR2: MDHEN and SYDVKM. This CDR3 contains 13 residues. This CDR3 is CASAPPFGNEQFF. DNA for the CDR3: TGTGCCAGCGCCCCACCCTTCGGGAATGAGCAGTTCTTC.

In this sample, this clone turned up many times. The rearrangement links TRBV29-1 to TRBJ2-1; TRBD1 might be the D (6 bases). CDR1 is SQVTM and CDR2 is ANQGSEA in the germline V gene. The CDR3 extends over 11 amino acids. V lost 5 bases to trimming and J lost 6 bases, with 8 bases between them. The CDR3 nucleotides read TGCAGCGTTCAGGACAGCAATGAGCAGTTCTTC. The encoded protein is CSVQDSNEQFF.